In its sample, the clone carrying this T cell receptor beta chain was seen once. The CDR3 has 15 amino acids. This record belongs to a study of blood T cell repertoires in COVID-19. Study details: Collection of acute and convalescent COVID-19 samples took place in the United States, Italy and Spain. Nucleic acid was either cDNA or gDNA, and it came from T cells, B-cell-depleted T cells, or PBMCs.

Data came from immunoSEQ multiplex PCR; TCRdb stores just in-frame clones and leaves some out. The repertoire consists of 130,000 or so clones, with approximately 90% occurring once and the leading ten covering around 20%. The chain couples TRBV21-1 to TRBJ1-5; the table assigns TRBD1, which was not confirmed against the DNA. TRBV21-1 is reported as a pseudogene. Sequencing used peripheral blood. The receptor's source is a man over 45 with active or convalescent COVID-19. The CDR3 nucleotides read TGTGCCAGCAACTGGACAGCTGGAAGCAATCAGCCCCAGCATTTT. It encodes CASNWTAGSNQPQHF.